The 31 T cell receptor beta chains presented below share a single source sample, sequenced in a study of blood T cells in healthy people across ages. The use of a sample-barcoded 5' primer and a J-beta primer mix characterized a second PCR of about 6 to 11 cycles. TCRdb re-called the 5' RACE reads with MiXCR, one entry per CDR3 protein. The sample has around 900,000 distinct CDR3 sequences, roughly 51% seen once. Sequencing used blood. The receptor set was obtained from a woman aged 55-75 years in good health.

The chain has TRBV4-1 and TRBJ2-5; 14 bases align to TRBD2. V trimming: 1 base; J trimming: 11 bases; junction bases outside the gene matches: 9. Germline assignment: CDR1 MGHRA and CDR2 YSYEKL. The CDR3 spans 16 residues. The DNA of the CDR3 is TGCGCCAGCAGCCAAGTGGGACTAGCGGGAGCGGCTGAGCAGTACTTC. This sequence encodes CASSQVGLAGAAEQYF.

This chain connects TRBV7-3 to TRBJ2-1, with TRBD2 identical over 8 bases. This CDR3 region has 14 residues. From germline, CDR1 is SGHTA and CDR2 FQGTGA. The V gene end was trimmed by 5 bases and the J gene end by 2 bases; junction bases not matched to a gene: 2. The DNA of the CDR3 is TGTGCCAGCAGCCGAGCGGGAGCCTACAATGAGCAGTTCTTC. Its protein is CASSRAGAYNEQFF.

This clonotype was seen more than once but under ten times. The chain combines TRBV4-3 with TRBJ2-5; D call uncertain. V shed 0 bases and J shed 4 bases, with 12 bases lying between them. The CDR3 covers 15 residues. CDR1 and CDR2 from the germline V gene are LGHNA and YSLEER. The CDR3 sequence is CASSQEMDAVETQYF. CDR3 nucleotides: TGCGCCAGCAGCCAAGAGATGGACGCGGTAGAGACCCAGTACTTC.

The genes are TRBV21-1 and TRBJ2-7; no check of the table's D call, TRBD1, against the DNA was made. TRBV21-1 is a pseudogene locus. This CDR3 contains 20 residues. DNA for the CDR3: TGTGCCAGCAGCAAAGACCCCCGTGACAGGGGGGAACACCAGTCCTACGAGCAGTACTTC. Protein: CASSKDPRDRGEHQSYEQYF.

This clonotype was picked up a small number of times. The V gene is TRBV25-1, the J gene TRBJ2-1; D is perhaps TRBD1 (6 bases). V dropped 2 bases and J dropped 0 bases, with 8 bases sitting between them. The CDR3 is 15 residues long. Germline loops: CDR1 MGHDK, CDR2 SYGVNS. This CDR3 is CASSEQGRSYNEQFF. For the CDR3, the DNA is TGTGCCAGCAGTGAACAGGGGCGCTCCTACAATGAGCAGTTCTTC.

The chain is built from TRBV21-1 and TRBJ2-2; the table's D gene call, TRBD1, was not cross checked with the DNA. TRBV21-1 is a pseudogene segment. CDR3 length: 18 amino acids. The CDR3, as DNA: TGTGCCAGCAGCAAAGAGAAGCTGGGACACCCGAACACCGGGGAGCTGTTTTTT. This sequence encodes CASSKEKLGHPNTGELFF.

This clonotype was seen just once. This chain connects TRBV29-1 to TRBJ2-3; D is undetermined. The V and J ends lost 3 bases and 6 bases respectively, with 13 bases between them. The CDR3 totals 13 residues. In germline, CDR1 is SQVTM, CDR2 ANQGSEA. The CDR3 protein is CSVEFQLEDTQYF. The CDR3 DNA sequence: TGCAGCGTTGAGTTCCAGTTGGAGGATACGCAGTATTTT.

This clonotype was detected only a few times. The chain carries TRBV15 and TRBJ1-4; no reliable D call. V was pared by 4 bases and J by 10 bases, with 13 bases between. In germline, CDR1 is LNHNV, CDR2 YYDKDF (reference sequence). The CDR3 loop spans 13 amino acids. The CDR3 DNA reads TGTGCCACCAGCACCGACACCGGGCCAAAACTGTTTTTT. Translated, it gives CATSTDTGPKLFF.

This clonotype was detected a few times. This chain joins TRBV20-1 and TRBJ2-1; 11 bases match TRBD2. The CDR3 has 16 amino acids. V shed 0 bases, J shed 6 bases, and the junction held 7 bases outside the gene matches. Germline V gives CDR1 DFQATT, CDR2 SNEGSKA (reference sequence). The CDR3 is CSARDPRTSGRNEQFF. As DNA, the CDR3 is TGCAGTGCTAGAGATCCCCGGACTAGCGGGCGCAATGAGCAGTTCTTC.

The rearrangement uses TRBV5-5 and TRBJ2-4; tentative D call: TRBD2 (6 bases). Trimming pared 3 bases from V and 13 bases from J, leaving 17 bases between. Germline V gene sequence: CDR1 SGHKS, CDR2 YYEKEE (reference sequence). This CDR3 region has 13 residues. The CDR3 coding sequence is TGTGCCAGCAGCTGGGTGGGAGGAAGAAAGCAGTACTTC. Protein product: CASSWVGGRKQYF.

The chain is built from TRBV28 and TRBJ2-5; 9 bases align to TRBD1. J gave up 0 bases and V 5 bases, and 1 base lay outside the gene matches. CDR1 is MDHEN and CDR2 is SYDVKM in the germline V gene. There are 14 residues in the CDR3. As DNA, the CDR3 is TGTGCCAGCAGTGGACAGGGGAACCAAGAGACCCAGTACTTC. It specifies CASSGQGNQETQYF.

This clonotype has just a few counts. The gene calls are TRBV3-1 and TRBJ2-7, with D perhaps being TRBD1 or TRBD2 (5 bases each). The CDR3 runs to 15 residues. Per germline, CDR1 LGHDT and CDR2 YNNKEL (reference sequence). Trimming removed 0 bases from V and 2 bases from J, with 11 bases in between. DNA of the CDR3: TGTGCCAGCAGCCAAGATGTTTGGGGGACCTACGAGCAGTACTTC. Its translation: CASSQDVWGTYEQYF.

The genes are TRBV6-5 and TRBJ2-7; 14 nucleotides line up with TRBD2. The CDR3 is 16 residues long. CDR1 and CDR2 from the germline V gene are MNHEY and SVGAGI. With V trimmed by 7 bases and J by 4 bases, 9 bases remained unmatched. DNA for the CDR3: TGTGCCAGCACGCAGGTGGGGACTAGCGGGAGTTACGAGCAGTACTTC. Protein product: CASTQVGTSGSYEQYF.

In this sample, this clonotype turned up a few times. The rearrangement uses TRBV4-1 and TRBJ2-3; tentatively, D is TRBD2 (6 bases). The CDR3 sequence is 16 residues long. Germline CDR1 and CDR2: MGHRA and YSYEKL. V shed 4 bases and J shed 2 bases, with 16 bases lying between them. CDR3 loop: CASSRGLSPSTDTQYF. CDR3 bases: TGCGCCAGCAGCCGGGGACTCTCTCCGTCCACAGATACGCAGTATTTT.

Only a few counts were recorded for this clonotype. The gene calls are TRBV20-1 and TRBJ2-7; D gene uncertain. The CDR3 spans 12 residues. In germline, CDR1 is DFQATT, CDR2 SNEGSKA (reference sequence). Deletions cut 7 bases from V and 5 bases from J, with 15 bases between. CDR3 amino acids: CSVLGVPHEQYF. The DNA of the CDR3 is TGCAGTGTCCTTGGGGTCCCTCACGAGCAGTACTTC.

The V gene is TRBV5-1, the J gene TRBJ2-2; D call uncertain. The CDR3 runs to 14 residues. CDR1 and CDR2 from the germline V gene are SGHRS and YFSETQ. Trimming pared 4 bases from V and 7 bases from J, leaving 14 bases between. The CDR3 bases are TGCGCCAGCAGCCCGGAAAATGGTGGCGGGGAGCTGTTTTTT. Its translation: CASSPENGGGELFF.

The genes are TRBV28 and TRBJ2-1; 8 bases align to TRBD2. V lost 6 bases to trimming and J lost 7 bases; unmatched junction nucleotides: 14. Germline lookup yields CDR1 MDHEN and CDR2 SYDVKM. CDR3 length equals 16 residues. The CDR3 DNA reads TGTGCCAGCAGGACTTCGGGACTAGTAGCTCCAAATGAGCAGTTCTTC. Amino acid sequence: CASRTSGLVAPNEQFF.

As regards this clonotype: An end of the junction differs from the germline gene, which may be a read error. This chain's CDR3 is CACSSRNTYEQYF. The CDR3 region has the DNA TGTGCCTGCAGCTCACGAAACACCTACGAGCAGTACTTC. The genes are TRBV7-2 and TRBJ2-7; D remains ambiguous. This CDR3 contains 13 residues. Germline CDR1 and CDR2: SGHTA and FQGNSA.

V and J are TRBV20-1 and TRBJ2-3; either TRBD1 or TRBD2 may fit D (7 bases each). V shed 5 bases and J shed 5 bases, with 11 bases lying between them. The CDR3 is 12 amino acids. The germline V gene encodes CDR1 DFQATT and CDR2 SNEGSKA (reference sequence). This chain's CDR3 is CSAVRGGDTQYF. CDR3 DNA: TGCAGTGCTGTCAGGGGGGGAGATACGCAGTATTTT.

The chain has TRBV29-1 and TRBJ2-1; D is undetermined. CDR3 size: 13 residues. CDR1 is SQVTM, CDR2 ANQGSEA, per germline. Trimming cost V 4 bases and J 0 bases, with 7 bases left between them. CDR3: CSVARSSYNEQFF. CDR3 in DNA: TGCAGCGTTGCGAGGAGCTCCTACAATGAGCAGTTCTTC.

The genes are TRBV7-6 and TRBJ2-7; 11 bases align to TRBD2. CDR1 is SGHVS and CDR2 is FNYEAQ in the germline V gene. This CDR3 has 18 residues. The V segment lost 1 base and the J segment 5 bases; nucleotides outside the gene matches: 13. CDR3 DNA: TGTGCCAGCAGCTTAGGATCGGTAATAGCGGGAGGGATCGACGAGCAGTACTTC. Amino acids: CASSLGSVIAGGIDEQYF.

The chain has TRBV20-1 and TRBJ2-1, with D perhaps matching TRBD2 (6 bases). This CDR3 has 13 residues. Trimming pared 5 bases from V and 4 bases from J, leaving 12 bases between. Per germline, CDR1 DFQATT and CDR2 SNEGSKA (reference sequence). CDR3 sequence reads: CSAPGTSYNEQFF. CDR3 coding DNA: TGCAGTGCTCCCGGGACTTCATACAATGAGCAGTTCTTC.

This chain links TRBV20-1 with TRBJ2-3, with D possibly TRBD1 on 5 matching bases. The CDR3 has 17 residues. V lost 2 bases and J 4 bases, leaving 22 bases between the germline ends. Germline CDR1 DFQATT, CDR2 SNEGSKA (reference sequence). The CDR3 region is CSARSPRKGVGSDTQYF. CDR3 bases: TGCAGTGCTAGAAGCCCCCGGAAAGGGGTTGGTTCAGATACGCAGTATTTT.

CDR3 in DNA: TGTGCCAGCAGCCGTTCCCCGACAGGCGTAGATACGCAGTATTTT. Amino acids: CASSRSPTGVDTQYF. The gene calls are TRBV3-1 and TRBJ2-3; D possibly corresponds to TRBD1 (6 bases). Germline V gene lookup returns CDR1 LGHDT and CDR2 YNNKEL (reference sequence). Trimming cost V 4 bases and J 5 bases, with 16 bases left between them. The CDR3 contains 15 residues.

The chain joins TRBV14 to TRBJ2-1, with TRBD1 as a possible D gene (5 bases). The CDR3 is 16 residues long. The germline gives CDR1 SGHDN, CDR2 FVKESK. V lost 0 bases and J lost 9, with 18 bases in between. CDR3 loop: CASSQDRVGVRGEQFF. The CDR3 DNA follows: TGTGCCAGCAGCCAAGACAGGGTAGGGGTTCGTGGTGAGCAGTTCTTC.

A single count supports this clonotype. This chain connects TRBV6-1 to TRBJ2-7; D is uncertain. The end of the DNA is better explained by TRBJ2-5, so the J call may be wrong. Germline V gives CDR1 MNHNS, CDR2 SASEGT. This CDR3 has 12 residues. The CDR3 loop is CASSENLQTQYF. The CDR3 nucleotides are TGTGCCAGCAGTGAAAACCTACAGACCCAGTACTTC.

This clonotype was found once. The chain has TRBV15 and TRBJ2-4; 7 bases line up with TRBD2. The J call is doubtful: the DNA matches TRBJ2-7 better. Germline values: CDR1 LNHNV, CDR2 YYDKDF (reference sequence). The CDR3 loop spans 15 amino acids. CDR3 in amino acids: CATSRGGKRDYEQYF. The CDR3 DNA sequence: TGTGCCACCAGCAGAGGAGGGAAGCGGGACTACGAGCAGTACTTC.

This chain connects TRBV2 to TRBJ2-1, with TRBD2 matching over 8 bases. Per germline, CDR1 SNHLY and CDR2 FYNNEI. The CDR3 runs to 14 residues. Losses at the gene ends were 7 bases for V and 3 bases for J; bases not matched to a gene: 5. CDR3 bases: TGTGCCAGCAAAGCTAGCGGGTACTACAATGAGCAGTTCTTC. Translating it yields CASKASGYYNEQFF.

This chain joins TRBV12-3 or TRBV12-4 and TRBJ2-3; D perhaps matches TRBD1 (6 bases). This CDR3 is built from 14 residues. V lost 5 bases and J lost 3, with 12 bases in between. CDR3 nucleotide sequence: TGTGCCAGCAGTCCCCAACAGGGAACAGATACGCAGTATTTT. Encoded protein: CASSPQQGTDTQYF.

CDR3 region: CASFDRGSVASTDTQYF. CDR3 coding DNA: TGTGCCAGCTTCGACCGGGGTAGCGTGGCTAGCACAGATACGCAGTATTTT. The V call is TRBV27, the J call TRBJ2-3, with a tentative D call TRBD2 (5 bases). Germline V CDR1 and CDR2: MNHEY, SMNVEV (reference sequence). This CDR3 contains 17 residues. The V end was cut by 8 bases, the J end by 0 bases, with 21 bases between.

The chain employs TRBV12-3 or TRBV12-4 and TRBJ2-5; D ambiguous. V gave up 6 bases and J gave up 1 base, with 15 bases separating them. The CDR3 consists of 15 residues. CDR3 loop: CASSQESKTQETQYF. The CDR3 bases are TGTGCCAGCAGCCAGGAATCGAAAACCCAAGAGACCCAGTACTTC.